These T cell receptor beta chains were read from a single sample in a study of shared clonotypes between healthy human individuals. The method was immunoSEQ multiplex PCR; TCRdb's version includes in-frame clones alone and lacks a portion of them. The sample carries approximately 2,300,000 clones, around 92% recorded once. The sequencing sample was made of naive CD4+ T cells from PBMCs. These receptors were taken from a young man in good health. Some clones in this sample may be carry-over from other donors' samples. Both conserved end residues are part of each CDR3. A D gene is named only where the DNA matches it firmly. Some rows mark clone size as missing; the rest say once, few, many or name a class of expanded clone.

>once|TRBJ1-1|TRBV7-2|NA
CASSPYSRGLTEAFF
TGTGCCAGCAGCCCATACAGTCGCGGTTTGACTGAAGCTTTCTTT
>NA|TRBJ1-2|TRBV29-1|NA
CSAVGSSTNYGYTF
TGCAGCGCTGTGGGGAGCTCCACTAACTATGGCTACACCTTC
>NA|TRBJ1-4|TRBV29-1|NA
CSVGRANEKLFF
TGCAGCGTTGGACGGGCTAATGAAAAACTGTTTTTT
>NA|TRBJ1-1|TRBV10-3|NA
CAIAAGDTEAFF
TGTGCCATCGCCGCAGGGGACACTGAAGCTTTCTTT
>NA|TRBJ1-2|TRBV28|TRBD1
CASSSTGTGGGYGYTF
TGTGCCAGCAGTTCCACAGGGACAGGGGGCGGATATGGCTACACCTTC
>once|TRBJ1-5|TRBV6-1|NA
CASSGTERQPQHF
TGTGCCAGCAGTGGGACCGAGAGACAGCCCCAGCATTTT
>NA|TRBJ2-7|TRBV6-6|TRBD1
CASRSGTGSYEQYF
TGTGCCAGCAGGAGCGGGACAGGGTCCTACGAGCAGTACTTC
>NA|TRBJ1-4|TRBV19|TRBD1
CASSKTGGRNEKLFF
TGTGCCAGTAGTAAAACAGGGGGCCGGAATGAAAAACTGTTTTTT
>NA|TRBJ1-1|TRBV11-2|NA
CASSLGGGGAFF
TGTGCCAGCAGCTTAGGAGGCGGGGGAGCTTTCTTT
>NA|TRBJ1-1|TRBV7-9|NA
CASSLKGPGGAAEAFF
TGTGCCAGCAGTCTAAAGGGACCCGGGGGCGCGGCTGAAGCTTTCTTT
>few|TRBJ1-1|TRBV5-1|NA
CASSLGVNTEAFF
TGCGCCAGCTCCCTCGGGGTGAACACTGAAGCTTTCTTT
>NA|TRBJ2-7|TRBV6-6|NA
CASSQGRRYEQYF
TGTGCCAGCAGCCAGGGACGGCGGTACGAGCAGTACTTC
>NA|TRBJ2-3|TRBV18|NA
CASSNSTDTQYF
TGTGCCAGCTCAAATAGCACAGATACGCAGTATTTT
>NA|TRBJ2-1|TRBV19|TRBD2
CASRMPGGNEQFF
TGTGCCAGTAGGATGCCGGGGGGGAATGAGCAGTTCTTC
>NA|TRBJ2-2|TRBV28|NA
CASIRERTGELFF
TGTGCCAGCATCAGGGAGAGAACCGGGGAGCTGTTTTTT
>NA|TRBJ2-1|TRBV14|TRBD2
CASSQVTTSGKFF
TGTGCCAGCAGCCAAGTCACCACTAGCGGGAAGTTCTTC
>NA|TRBJ2-5|TRBV5-1|TRBD2
CASSPGLAGEVETQYF
TGCGCCAGCAGCCCCGGACTAGCGGGAGAGGTGGAGACCCAGTACTTC
>NA|TRBJ2-2|TRBV18|NA
CASSPSGNTGELFF
TGTGCCAGCTCACCCAGCGGGAACACCGGGGAGCTGTTTTTT
>NA|TRBJ2-1|TRBV6-1|NA
CASIPRVSYEQFF
TGTGCCAGCATCCCAAGGGTCAGCTATGAGCAGTTCTTC
>NA|TRBJ1-3|TRBV19|NA
CASLGGTGNTIYF
TGTGCCAGTTTGGGAGGGACTGGAAACACCATATATTTT
>NA|TRBJ2-7|TRBV18|NA
CASSPSGGGPYEQYF
TGTGCCAGCTCCCCCTCAGGGGGAGGGCCTTACGAGCAGTACTTC
>NA|TRBJ2-3|TRBV30|NA
CAWSERGGTDTQYF
TGTGCCTGGAGTGAGAGGGGGGGCACAGATACGCAGTATTTT
>NA|TRBJ2-3|TRBV15|TRBD1
CATSRDWAGGYLVDTQYF
TGTGCCACCAGCAGAGATTGGGCAGGGGGTTACCTAGTAGATACGCAGTATTTT
>NA|TRBJ2-1|TRBV5-1|TRBD2
CASSPGTSGSFYEQFF
TGCGCCAGCAGCCCCGGGACTAGCGGGAGTTTCTATGAGCAGTTCTTC
>NA|TRBJ2-5|TRBV6-1|NA
CASSVALKETQYF
TGTGCCAGCAGTGTGGCACTCAAAGAGACCCAGTACTTC
>once|TRBJ1-5|TRBV15|TRBD1
CATSSFQGQRGNQPQHF
TGTGCCACCAGCAGTTTTCAGGGACAGCGGGGCAATCAGCCCCAGCATTTT
>NA|TRBJ2-1|TRBV12-5|TRBD1
CASGLSRDRGGSYNEQFF
TGTGCTAGTGGTTTGTCTAGGGACAGGGGAGGGAGCTACAATGAGCAGTTCTTC
>NA|TRBJ2-1|TRBV12-2|NA
CASRLGALAGGSDEQFF
TGTGCAAGTCGCTTAGGGGCCCTAGCGGGAGGGAGCGATGAGCAGTTCTTC
>once|TRBJ2-5|TRBV25-1|NA
CASSDPPVETQYF
TGTGCCAGCAGTGATCCCCCCGTGGAGACCCAGTACTTC
>NA|TRBJ1-4|TRBV28|NA
CASTPVTGFIREKLFF
TGTGCCAGCACACCCGTAACAGGGTTCATTAGGGAAAAACTGTTTTTT
>NA|TRBJ1-1|TRBV6-1|NA
CASGWDGIRAFF
TGTGCCAGCGGATGGGACGGGATACGGGCTTTCTTT
>few|TRBJ2-7|TRBV5-4|TRBD1
CASSARGEQYF
TGTGCCAGCAGCGCCAGGGGGGAGCAGTACTTC
>NA|TRBJ1-5|TRBV18|NA
CASLPSGDLNQPQHF
TGTGCCAGCTTGCCCTCAGGGGACCTCAATCAGCCCCAGCATTTT
>NA|TRBJ1-4|TRBV10-1|NA
CASSVSGNEKLFF
TGCGCCAGCAGTGTCTCAGGGAATGAAAAACTGTTTTTT
>NA|TRBJ2-1|TRBV6-1|TRBD2
CATSGRVSNEQFF
TGTGCCACAAGCGGGAGGGTTAGCAATGAGCAGTTCTTC
>NA|TRBJ1-3|TRBV7-2|NA
CASSFADRSGNTIYF
TGTGCCAGCAGCTTCGCGGACCGCTCTGGAAACACCATATATTTT
>NA|TRBJ1-3|TRBV2|NA
CASRIGGSGNTIYF
TGTGCCAGCAGGATAGGGGGCTCTGGAAACACCATATATTTT
>NA|TRBJ1-1|TRBV7-2|NA
CASSLVLGLSTEAFF
TGTGCCAGCAGCTTAGTCTTGGGCTTGAGCACTGAAGCTTTCTTT
>NA|TRBJ1-2|TRBV2|NA
CASATGAQGSGYTF
TGTGCCAGCGCCACCGGGGCTCAGGGGTCTGGCTACACCTTC
>NA|TRBJ2-3|TRBV5-1|NA
CASSLGRGSGTDTQYF
TGCGCCAGCAGCTTGGGAAGAGGTAGCGGAACAGATACGCAGTATTTT
>NA|TRBJ1-1|TRBV29-1|NA
CSGTTGYTEAFF
TGCAGCGGGACGACGGGCTACACTGAAGCTTTCTTT
>NA|TRBJ2-7|TRBV6-5|TRBD2
CASSNSGSDYEQYF
TGTGCCAGCAGCAACAGCGGGAGTGATTACGAGCAGTACTTC
>NA|TRBJ2-1|TRBV12-2|NA
CASRLAPRDDSYNEQFF
TGTGCAAGTCGCTTAGCCCCGCGGGACGATTCCTACAATGAGCAGTTCTTC
>NA|TRBJ2-1|TRBV19|NA
CASSMRRDEQFF
TGTGCCAGTAGTATGCGGCGAGATGAGCAGTTCTTC
>NA|TRBJ1-5|TRBV4-2|NA
CASSQTDSSNQPQHF
TGTGCCAGCAGCCAAACAGATAGTAGCAATCAGCCCCAGCATTTT
>NA|TRBJ1-2|TRBV5-1|NA
CASSARTEINYGYTF
TGCGCCAGCAGCGCCCGGACCGAGATCAACTATGGCTACACCTTC
>NA|TRBJ2-7|TRBV27|TRBD2
CASSLGLAGPPYEQYF
TGTGCCAGCAGCCTCGGACTAGCGGGACCACCCTACGAGCAGTACTTC